The 22 T cell receptor beta chains presented below share a single source sample, sequenced in a study of technical replicates of blood from a few donors. The table came from immunoSEQ multiplex PCR; TCRdb's copy has only in-frame clones and leaves some out. The sample includes about 88,000 clones, about 94% seen only once; the top ten take more than 0.2%. Sequenced input: T cells isolated from PBMCs. Source of these receptors: a human donor in good health.

The CDR3 here is CASSLIPTSRNEQFF. Here the CDR3 DNA reads TGCGCCAGCAGCTTGATCCCGACTAGCCGCAATGAGCAGTTCTTC. The V call is TRBV5-1, the J call TRBJ2-1; TRBD2 agrees at 7 bases. The CDR3 has 15 residues. Germline V gives CDR1 SGHRS, CDR2 YFSETQ. After removal of 1 base from V and 6 bases from J, the junction contained 7 bases not matched to a gene.

The genes are TRBV7-9 and TRBJ1-1; 8 nucleotides line up with TRBD1. V trimming: 5 bases; J trimming: 6 bases; junction bases outside the gene matches: 11. There are 15 residues in the CDR3. The germline CDR1 and CDR2 sequences are SEHNR and FQNEAQ (reference sequence). The CDR3 region has the DNA TGTGCCAGCAGCCCATGGGGGCAGGGGGCAGCTGAAGCTTTCTTT. Translating it yields CASSPWGQGAAEAFF.

This clone was seen once. The chain couples TRBV5-5 to TRBJ1-5, with no clear D. Trimming took 2 bases from V and 0 from J, leaving 9 bases between them. The CDR3 has 15 amino acids. Germline V gene data show CDR1 as SGHKS and CDR2 as YYEKEE (reference sequence). CDR3 sequence (DNA): TGTGCCAGCAGCTTTACGGGGTATAGCAATCAGCCCCAGCATTTT. Its protein product is CASSFTGYSNQPQHF.

CDR3 amino acids: CASPGQGDSGANVLTF. The CDR3 coding sequence is TGTGCCAGCCCGGGACAGGGGGACTCCGGGGCCAACGTCCTGACTTTC. V usage is TRBV28 and J usage is TRBJ2-6; 11 bases align to TRBD1. The germline V gene has CDR1 MDHEN and CDR2 SYDVKM. V trimming: 8 bases; J trimming: 4 bases; junction bases outside the gene matches: 7. CDR3 length equals 16 residues.

The V and J genes are TRBV5-1 and TRBJ2-7; D is unclear. CDR1 is SGHRS, CDR2 YFSETQ, per germline. The CDR3 loop spans 15 amino acids. V was clipped by 0 bases and J by 4 bases, with 14 bases between them. The CDR3: CASSLGATHFYEQYF. Written as DNA, the CDR3 is TGCGCCAGCAGCTTGGGAGCGACCCACTTTTACGAGCAGTACTTC.

V gene TRBV2 combines with J gene TRBJ1-3, with D possibly TRBD1 on 6 matching bases. Trimming pared 5 bases from V and 4 bases from J, leaving 9 bases between. This CDR3 has 13 residues. Germline V gives CDR1 SNHLY, CDR2 FYNNEI. The CDR3 coding sequence is TGTGCCAGCAGTCCAGGGGTCGGAAACACCATATATTTT. It encodes CASSPGVGNTIYF.

This chain connects TRBV29-1 to TRBJ1-2, with TRBD1 as a possible D gene (5 bases). Germline CDR1 reads SQVTM; CDR2 reads ANQGSEA. Between the trimmed V and J ends, which lost 4 bases and 6 bases, there was a span of 18 bases. This CDR3 is 14 amino acids long. This CDR3 reads CSVVKSVGGDGYTF. In DNA form, the CDR3 reads TGCAGCGTTGTTAAGTCAGTCGGAGGGGATGGCTACACCTTC.

The chain recombines TRBV2 with TRBJ2-1; 9 positions agree with TRBD1. This CDR3 region has 14 residues. The J segment lost 12 bases and the V segment lost 6 bases, leaving 12 bases of the junction unmatched. CDR1 and CDR2 (germline): SNHLY, FYNNEI. This chain's CDR3 is CASRTGTGKSRQFF. The CDR3 nucleotides read TGTGCCAGCAGGACCGGGACAGGGAAATCTCGGCAGTTCTTC.

This chain uses TRBV10-3 with TRBJ1-1, with D perhaps TRBD1 (6 bases). V lost 2 bases to trimming and J lost 4 bases, with 17 bases between them. CDR1 and CDR2 from the germline V gene are ENHRY and SYGVKD. CDR3 length equals 16 residues. CDR3 in DNA: TGTGCCATCAGTGAGGCAATGGTATCAGGGGCCACTGAAGCTTTCTTT. As protein: CAISEAMVSGATEAFF.

The chain carries TRBV11-3 and TRBJ2-7; TRBD1 matches 7 bases. The germline V gene has CDR1 SGHNT and CDR2 YENEEA. The CDR3 runs 13 residues. The V segment lost 5 bases and the J segment 6 bases; nucleotides outside the gene matches: 7. In nucleotides, the CDR3 is TGTGCCAGCAGCGGTCACAGGGGTCCCGAGCAGTACTTC. This translates into CASSGHRGPEQYF.

The rearrangement joins TRBV5-1 to TRBJ2-7, with TRBD1 identical over 7 bases. CDR1 SGHRS and CDR2 YFSETQ come from the germline V gene. The CDR3 is made up of 18 amino acids. With 1 base clipped from V and 1 base from J, the junction kept 14 bases outside the gene matches. The CDR3 reads CASSLTPRQGGGSYEQYF. DNA of the CDR3: TGCGCCAGCAGCTTGACCCCTAGACAAGGGGGCGGTTCCTACGAGCAGTACTTC. The complete variable domain, with remaining parts taken from reference TRBV5-1 and TRBJ2-7, reads KAGVTQTPRYLIKTRGQQVTLSCSPISGHRSVSWYQQTPGQGLQFLFEYFSETQRNKGNFPGRFSGRQFSNSRSEMNVSTLELGDSALYLCASSLTPRQGGGSYEQYFGPGTRLTVT.

V usage is TRBV5-1 and J usage is TRBJ2-3, with 11 bases aligning to TRBD2. Unmatched junction bases numbered 6, after V lost 2 bases and J lost 4 bases. CDR3 length: 16 amino acids. CDR1 is SGHRS, CDR2 YFSETQ, per germline. The CDR3 coding sequence is TGCGCCAGCAGCTTAAATAGCGGGGGGGCAGCAGATACGCAGTATTTT. Protein product: CASSLNSGGAADTQYF.

This clone appeared a single time. This rearrangement joins TRBV6-6 to TRBJ2-4; 7 bases are shared with TRBD1. V was pared by 7 bases and J by 10 bases, with 4 bases of the junction left unmatched. The CDR3 covers 11 residues. Per germline, CDR1 MNHNY and CDR2 SVGAGI (reference sequence). The CDR3 region is CASTGGWIQYF. For the CDR3, the DNA is TGTGCCAGCACAGGGGGATGGATTCAGTACTTC.

The DNA of the CDR3 is TGTGCCAGCAGCTGGCAATGGGGACAGGGTATAGATGAGCAGTTCTTC. Translation gives CASSWQWGQGIDEQFF. The rearrangement uses TRBV5-4 and TRBJ2-1, with 9 positions matching TRBD1. Trimming took 3 bases from V and 8 from J; bases not matched to a gene: 12. The CDR3 contains 16 residues. Germline loops: CDR1 SGHNT, CDR2 YYREEE (reference sequence).

This chain connects TRBV11-2 to TRBJ2-3; D gene ambiguous. Trimming removed 5 bases from V and 2 bases from J, with 20 bases in between. The germline V gene has CDR1 SGHAT and CDR2 FQNNGV. The CDR3 spans 17 residues. The CDR3 coding sequence is TGTGCCAGCAGCCCATTAAACCTGACGGTAGCCACAGATACGCAGTATTTT. It codes for CASSPLNLTVATDTQYF.

The genes are TRBV4-2 and TRBJ1-6, with 8 bases lining up with TRBD1. The length of the CDR3 is 17 residues. CDR1 is LGHNA and CDR2 is YNFKEQ in the germline V gene. The ends lost 2 bases at V and 1 base at J; junction bases unmatched: 4. This CDR3 reads CASSQQGAKSYNSPLHF. The CDR3 DNA reads as TGTGCCAGCAGCCAACAGGGGGCGAAATCCTATAATTCACCCCTCCACTTT.

This clone has only one observation. V and J are TRBV4-1 and TRBJ2-1; D gene unclear. The CDR3 spans 15 residues. Germline V lookup: CDR1 MGHRA, CDR2 YSYEKL. V dropped 0 bases and J dropped 6 bases, with 12 bases sitting between them. CDR3 in amino acids: CASSQEAGLSNEQFF. The DNA for the CDR3 is TGCGCCAGCAGCCAAGAGGCAGGTTTGAGCAATGAGCAGTTCTTC.

The rearrangement joins TRBV11-2 to TRBJ1-6; 7 positions agree with TRBD1. This CDR3 comprises 14 residues. J was trimmed by 18 bases and V by 4 bases; bases with no gene match: 15. Germline V gives CDR1 SGHAT, CDR2 FQNNGV. Here the CDR3 reads CASSSPRGALPCHF. The CDR3 bases are TGTGCCAGCAGCTCTCCCAGGGGGGCCCTACCGTGCCACTTT. The whole variable domain, remainder taken from reference TRBV11-2 and TRBJ1-6, is EAGVAQSPRYKIIEKRQSVAFWCNPISGHATLYWYQQILGQGPKLLIQFQNNGVVDDSQLPKDRFSAERLKGVDSTLKIQPAKLEDSAVYLCASSSPRGALPCHFGNGTRLTVT.

This sequence joins TRBV6-5 and TRBJ2-1, with 10 bases lining up with TRBD2. The CDR3 contains 16 residues. Germline V gene lookup returns CDR1 MNHEY and CDR2 SVGAGI. The J segment lost 9 bases and the V segment lost 4 bases, leaving 12 bases of the junction unmatched. The CDR3 sequence: CASSFLAGVPVGEQFF. The DNA of the CDR3 is TGTGCCAGCAGTTTCCTAGCGGGAGTACCCGTAGGTGAGCAGTTCTTC.

For this clone: The junction does not match germline at one end; this may be a read error. This chain joins TRBV5-5 and TRBJ1-1; possible D gene TRBD1, 6 bases. The CDR3 length is 13 residues. Germline V gene sequence: CDR1 SGHKS, CDR2 YYEKEE (reference sequence). CDR3 DNA sequence: TGTGCCAGCAGCTTAGAACAGGGAACTACTTTCACCTTT. It codes for CASSLEQGTTFTF. Using reference TRBV5-5 and TRBJ1-1 for the parts outside the CDR3, the full variable domain is DAGVTQSPTHLIKTRGQQVTLRCSPISGHKSVSWYQQVLGQGPQFIFQYYEKEERGRGNFPDRFSARQFPNYSSELNVNALLLGDSALYLCASSLEQGTTFTFGQGTRLTVV.

This clone was recorded only once. The CDR3 nucleotides are TGTGCCAGTAGTATAGATCGGGGAGGCTGGAATGAGCAGTTCTTC. This gives the protein CASSIDRGGWNEQFF. The rearrangement joins TRBV19 to TRBJ2-1, with TRBD2 as a possible D gene (6 bases). V gave up 0 bases and J gave up 7 bases, with 13 bases separating them. CDR1 is LNHDA, CDR2 SQIVND, per germline (reference sequence). The length of the CDR3 is 15 residues.

This chain connects TRBV7-9 to TRBJ2-7; 9 bases map to TRBD1. The CDR3 loop spans 16 amino acids. CDR1 is SEHNR, CDR2 FQNEAQ, per germline (reference sequence). J lost 9 bases, V lost 3 bases, and 15 bases had no gene match. The CDR3 nucleotides read TGTGCCAGCAGCTTTCAAAACGTCCCGGGACAGGGTTTGCAGTACTTC. Protein: CASSFQNVPGQGLQYF.